This entry concerns a single T cell receptor (beta chain). Its cognate antigen is unknown. CDR3 length equals 15 residues. The germline V gene encodes CDR1 SGDLS and CDR2 YYNGEE. Trimming took 4 bases from V and 0 from J; bases not matched to a gene: 6. The entry originates in a study of beta chain features in type 1 diabetes. As for the study in general: All samples combined gave over 100 million sorted cells for examination. Points from the study as a whole: TCRB CDR3 length was moderately but significantly reduced in all four CD4+ subsets of Type 1 diabetes patients.

The study reverse transcribed the entire isolated RNA, so it sequenced expressed TCRB transcripts. Profiled with immunoSEQ multiplex PCR; TCRdb holds only in-frame clones, not every one. The table records roughly 180,000 clones, 7.5% to 8.5% of them present only once. The sample consisted of central memory CD4+ T cells from blood. The sequence was collected from a young man with type 1 diabetes. V gene TRBV9 combines with J gene TRBJ1-2, with TRBD1 matching over 7 bases. The CDR3 DNA reads as TGTGCCAGCAGCCTACGGGACAGATCTAACTATGGCTACACCTTC. It translates to CASSLRDRSNYGYTF.